Described below is a single T cell receptor beta chain sequence and its context. The CDR3 contains 15 residues. Germline CDR1 is SGHRS and CDR2 is YFSETQ. V was clipped by 0 bases and J by 3 bases; unmatched bases: 3. This specimen comes from a study of blood T cell repertoires in COVID-19. Study-level information: Samples came from the United States, Italy and Spain, spanning acute and convalescent COVID-19.

Enrolment of Seattle patients took place during active infection, and they were followed longitudinally. Original processing methods: Amplified reference gene primers provided the basis for estimating nucleated cell counts. The table came from immunoSEQ multiplex PCR; TCRdb's copy has only in-frame clones and leaves some out. The DNA was the basis for D and trimming; V, J and clone size are from that table. This sample has some 70,000 clones; 84% occur once, and the top ten carry roughly 13%. This receptor was identified in a man aged 50 to 60 with COVID-19, enrolled during active disease. J is TRBJ2-3 and V is TRBV5-1, with 8 bases that match TRBD2. Sequenced: peripheral blood. CDR3 loop: CASSLDGGETDTQYF. Here the CDR3 DNA reads TGCGCCAGCAGCTTGGACGGGGGGGAAACAGATACGCAGTATTTT.